Following are 14 T cell receptor beta chains from one sample sequenced in a study of cytomegalovirus exposure and HLA in healthy donors. PCR primers comprised 60 Vbeta and 13 Jbeta primers. Method: immunoSEQ multiplex PCR; TCRdb's copy keeps in-frame clones and lacks some. Among about 210,000 clones listed, 80% to 90% were seen once. Sequenced: PBMCs. Receptor source: a man in his thirties or forties in good health and CMV-seronegative.

The V and J genes are TRBV2 and TRBJ1-1; 9 nucleotides match TRBD1. The length of the CDR3 is 15 residues. Trimming at V came to 8 bases and at J to 3 bases, leaving 10 bases not matched to a gene. Looked up from germline, CDR1 is SNHLY and CDR2 is FYNNEI. CDR3 sequence (DNA): TGTGCCAGCGGCGACAGGGGGACTATGGACACTGAAGCTTTCTTT. Amino acid sequence: CASGDRGTMDTEAFF.

Only one count was recorded for this clone. CDR3 protein: CASSLVSGGSTDTQYF. Written as DNA, the CDR3 is TGTGCCAGCAGCCTAGTTAGCGGGGGGTCAACAGATACGCAGTATTTT. V usage is TRBV28 and J usage is TRBJ2-3, with 10 positions matching TRBD2. The germline V gene encodes CDR1 MDHEN and CDR2 SYDVKM. J lost 3 bases, V lost 6 bases, and 9 bases had no gene match. The CDR3 contains 16 residues.

This chain joins TRBV7-2 and TRBJ2-2, with 11 bases fitting TRBD1. Trimming cost V 4 bases and J 7 bases; bases outside gene matches: 5. This CDR3 has 15 amino acids. The V gene's germline CDR1 is SGHTA and CDR2 FQGNSA. The CDR3 spells CASSWDRGLGGELFF. The CDR3 nucleotides read TGTGCCAGCAGCTGGGACAGGGGGTTGGGCGGGGAGCTGTTTTTT.

This clone turned up a few times. Other DNA sequences from this sample encode an identical CDR3 as well. The chain links TRBV7-9 to TRBJ1-2, with unresolved D. The CDR3 sequence is 12 residues long. Per the germline V gene, CDR1 is SEHNR and CDR2 is FQNEAQ (reference sequence). V gave up 1 base and J gave up 9 bases, with 9 bases separating them. In DNA, the CDR3 is TGTGCCAGCAGCTTAGAGAGGGCCAGCTACACCTTC. This translates into CASSLERASYTF.

The chain combines TRBV18 with TRBJ2-2; 7 nucleotides line up with TRBD2. CDR1 KGHSH and CDR2 LQKENI come from the germline V gene. The CDR3 length is 16 residues. J lost 0 bases, V lost 1 base, and 2 bases had no gene match. DNA of the CDR3: TGTGCCAGCTCACCACTAGGACTAGCGAACACCGGGGAGCTGTTTTTT. Translated, it gives CASSPLGLANTGELFF.

The chain recombines TRBV5-1 with TRBJ2-3; weak D call: TRBD1 (5 bases). V was clipped by 1 base and J by 1 base, with 16 bases between them. Germline CDR1 reads SGHRS; CDR2 reads YFSETQ. The length of the CDR3 is 17 residues. CDR3 sequence reads: CASSLLGPGLRTDTQYF. CDR3 DNA: TGCGCCAGCAGCTTGTTGGGGCCAGGGCTACGCACAGATACGCAGTATTTT.

The chain links TRBV28 to TRBJ2-1; 7 nucleotides match TRBD2. The CDR3 extends over 17 amino acids. V dropped 4 bases and J dropped 0; count of bases not matched to a gene: 9. In germline, CDR1 is MDHEN, CDR2 SYDVKM. The CDR3 DNA sequence: TGTGCCAGCAGTTCCCCAGGAGCGGGAAGCTCCTACAATGAGCAGTTCTTC. Its translation is CASSSPGAGSSYNEQFF.

This chain uses TRBV7-2 with TRBJ2-5, with D possibly TRBD1 on 5 matching bases. The germline gives CDR1 SGHTA, CDR2 FQGNSA. CDR3 length: 15 residues. Trimming took 0 bases from V and 5 from J, leaving 13 bases between them. CDR3 in DNA: TGTGCCAGCAGCTTAGCGCAGGGTGTTTGGGAGACCCAGTACTTC. Amino acid sequence: CASSLAQGVWETQYF.

The chain recombines TRBV7-9 with TRBJ2-1; the match to TRBD2 covers 7 bases. Per the germline V gene, CDR1 is SEHNR and CDR2 is FQNEAQ (reference sequence). The CDR3 is made up of 12 amino acids. The V segment lost 5 bases and the J segment 8 bases; nucleotides outside the gene matches: 3. CDR3 loop: CASSPGRDEQFF. DNA of the CDR3: TGTGCCAGCAGCCCAGGGAGGGATGAGCAGTTCTTC.

The chain employs TRBV6-5 and TRBJ1-2; 7 bases fit TRBD1. The CDR3 length is 14 residues. In germline, CDR1 is MNHEY, CDR2 SVGAGI. V shed 6 bases, J shed 2 bases, and the junction held 6 bases outside the gene matches. CDR3 protein: CASSRGTENYGYTF. Here the CDR3 DNA reads TGTGCCAGCAGCCGAGGGACAGAAAACTATGGCTACACCTTC.

V is TRBV7-2 and J is TRBJ2-7, with 7 bases identical to TRBD2. CDR1 is SGHTA and CDR2 is FQGNSA in the germline V gene. The length of the CDR3 is 16 residues. Trimming took 0 bases from V and 3 from J; bases not matched to a gene: 8. The CDR3 DNA follows: TGTGCCAGCAGCTTAGCCCCGGGACTAAAGAACTACGAGCAGTACTTC. This codes for CASSLAPGLKNYEQYF.

V and J are TRBV2 and TRBJ2-3; 13 bases line up with TRBD2. The CDR3 has 16 residues. Unmatched junction bases numbered 6, after V lost 6 bases and J lost 3 bases. CDR1 and CDR2 from the germline V gene are SNHLY and FYNNEI. The CDR3 sequence is CASSATSGGATDTQYF. DNA for the CDR3: TGTGCCAGCAGCGCAACTAGCGGGGGGGCAACAGATACGCAGTATTTT.

V and J are TRBV4-1 and TRBJ2-5, with TRBD1 matching over 7 bases. The DNA end is more similar to TRBJ2-7, so the J call may be wrong. This CDR3 is 15 amino acids long. Germline CDR1 MGHRA, CDR2 YSYEKL. The CDR3 sequence: CASSQGTGRAYEQYF. The DNA of the CDR3 is TGCGCCAGCAGCCAAGGGACAGGAAGAGCCTACGAGCAGTACTTC.

V gene TRBV5-6 combines with J gene TRBJ1-1; 8 bases are shared with TRBD1. Germline CDR1 and CDR2: SGHDT and YYEEEE. The CDR3 contains 17 residues. Trimming removed 3 bases from V and 0 bases from J; junction bases left unmatched: 10. The CDR3 DNA follows: TGTGCCAGCAGCTGGGATGTCGGGACAGGAGTGAACACTGAAGCTTTCTTT. Translating gives CASSWDVGTGVNTEAFF.